This T cell receptor beta chain comes out of a study of blood T cell repertoires in COVID-19. Study as a whole: COVID-19 samples collected from the United States, Italy and Spain covered acute and convalescent phases. From T cells, B-cell-depleted T cells, or PBMCs came the material, which was cDNA or gDNA.

The V gene's germline CDR1 is SGHRS and CDR2 YFSETQ. This CDR3 is 19 amino acids long. Losses at the gene ends were 4 bases for V and 3 bases for J; bases not matched to a gene: 19. In the source study's methods: Reference gene primers were amplified, and this amplification served to estimate nucleated cell counts. Libraries were prepared by immunoSEQ multiplex PCR; TCRdb keeps only in-frame clonotypes and omits some of them. V and J calls and clone size come straight from that table; D and trimming were deduced from the DNA. The sample carries around 41,000 clones, about 90% recorded once. The gene calls are TRBV5-1 and TRBJ2-1; TRBD2 agrees at 7 bases. Sequenced: peripheral blood. The clonotype comes from a woman aged 30 to 39 in a cohort sampled during active COVID-19. CDR3 amino acids: CASSLLGGGPKHSYNEQFF. As DNA, the CDR3 is TGCGCCAGCAGCCTGCTTGGGGGAGGGCCCAAGCACAGCTACAATGAGCAGTTCTTC.